Each of the 18 T cell receptor beta chains below was sequenced from the same sample in a study of blood T cells in healthy people across ages (dated by TCRdb to between 2014 and 2017). Receptor amplification or capture employed 5' RACE. Sequenced on an Illumina HiSeq 2500. A second PCR of roughly 7 to 11 cycles was performed with a sample-barcoded 5' primer and a J-beta primer mix. In TCRdb, the public reads were trimmed at Q25 with fastp and aligned with MiXCR, with productive beta chains retained. Records with the same CDR3 protein are collapsed into one entry carrying the most frequent genes and DNA. This sample gives about 680,000 distinct CDR3 sequences in total; about 52% of them show up just once. Roughly 34% of the sample goes to the ten largest clones. The sample was blood. The source is a woman aged 55-70 years in good health.

This sequence joins TRBV5-1 and TRBJ2-4, with 9 bases matching TRBD2. Germline V gene sequence: CDR1 SGHRS, CDR2 YFSETQ. The trim removed 5 bases at V and 7 bases at J, leaving 4 bases unmatched. The CDR3 extends over 13 amino acids. CDR3 DNA sequence: TGCGCCAGCAGGGTGCGGGAGGGGAACATTCAGTACTTC. This gives the protein CASRVREGNIQYF.

This clonotype has a handful of counts. CDR3 amino acids: CATSSPTGRYYNSPLHF. For the CDR3, the DNA is TGTGCCACCAGCTCTCCGACAGGGAGATACTATAATTCACCCCTCCACTTT. This chain connects TRBV15 to TRBJ1-6; 7 nucleotides line up with TRBD1. The CDR3 runs to 17 residues. Germline V gene data show CDR1 as LNHNV and CDR2 as YYDKDF (reference sequence). V shed 5 bases, J shed 3 bases, and the junction held 10 bases outside the gene matches.

The rearrangement joins TRBV5-1 to TRBJ2-1; TRBD2 matches 7 bases. Germline V CDR1 and CDR2: SGHRS, YFSETQ. Unmatched junction bases numbered 10, after V lost 4 bases and J lost 12 bases. The CDR3 is made up of 13 amino acids. The CDR3 loop is CASSAGTTNRQFF. The CDR3 DNA follows: TGCGCCAGCAGCGCCGGGACTACGAATCGGCAGTTCTTC.

J is TRBJ2-4 and V is TRBV7-9; 9 positions agree with TRBD1. Germline V gene data show CDR1 as SEHNR and CDR2 as FQNEAQ (reference sequence). This CDR3 comprises 14 residues. V was pared by 5 bases and J by 13 bases, with 12 bases of the junction left unmatched. The CDR3 protein is CASSVDRGGWEQYF. The CDR3 region has the DNA TGTGCCAGCAGCGTGGACAGGGGTGGGTGGGAGCAGTACTTC.

This clonotype occurred once. This may arise from a read error, as a much more abundant clone is one base away. The rearrangement links TRBV28 to TRBJ2-5; D gene uncertain. The CDR3 loop spans 14 amino acids. The V and J ends lost 1 base and 11 bases respectively, with 17 bases between them. The germline CDR1 and CDR2 sequences are MDHEN and SYDVKM. CDR3 DNA: TGTGCCAGCAGTTTATTTTCCCGGCTTGGAGAGCAGTACTTC. This translates into CASSLFSRLGEQYF.

CDR3 protein: CSATPAGEQYF. CDR3 nucleotides: TGCAGTGCCACCCCAGCGGGCGAGCAGTACTTC. The V gene is TRBV20-1, the J gene TRBJ2-7, with D possibly matching TRBD2 (6 bases). In germline, CDR1 is DFQATT, CDR2 SNEGSKA (reference sequence). The CDR3 runs 11 residues. V was trimmed by 6 bases and J by 6 bases, leaving 12 bases between them.

The genes are TRBV7-2 and TRBJ2-3; unclear D gene. V lost 5 bases, J lost 5 bases, and 11 bases lay in between. In germline, CDR1 is SGHTA, CDR2 FQGNSA. CDR3 length: 13 amino acids. CDR3 sequence: CASSVMSVDTQYF. DNA for the CDR3: TGTGCCAGCAGCGTAATGAGCGTAGATACGCAGTATTTT.

This chain joins TRBV15 and TRBJ1-4; TRBD1 matches at 8 bases. V lost 5 bases, J lost 12 bases, and 11 bases stayed unmatched. There are 14 residues in the CDR3. CDR1 LNHNV and CDR2 YYDKDF come from the germline V gene (reference sequence). As DNA, the CDR3 is TGTGCCACCAGCCAGGGGGCCAACGGGGGAGAACTGTTTTTT. Amino acids: CATSQGANGGELFF. The complete variable domain, with remaining parts taken from reference TRBV15 and TRBJ1-4, reads DAMVIQNPRYQVTQFGKPVTLSCSQTLNHNVMYWYQQKSSQAPKLLFHYYDKDFNNEADTPDNFQSRRPNTSFCFLDIRSPGLGDTAMYLCATSQGANGGELFFGSGTQLSVL.

The V gene is TRBV29-1, the J gene TRBJ2-1; 8 bases fit TRBD1. The germline gives CDR1 SQVTM, CDR2 ANQGSEA. The CDR3 is made up of 13 amino acids. With V trimmed by 4 bases and J by 15 bases, 14 bases remained unmatched. The CDR3 DNA reads as TGCAGCGTTGTCCGGGACAGGTCAGGTTTTTCGTTCTTC. Translated, it gives CSVVRDRSGFSFF.

The chain combines TRBV28 with TRBJ2-5; D remains ambiguous. The CDR3 has 13 residues. V was clipped by 0 bases and J by 7 bases, with 9 bases between them. Germline loops: CDR1 MDHEN, CDR2 SYDVKM. The CDR3 here is CASSLWLVGTQYF. CDR3 DNA sequence: TGTGCCAGCAGTTTATGGCTTGTAGGGACCCAGTACTTC. The full variable domain, its missing parts supplied by reference TRBV28 and TRBJ2-5, is DVKVTQSSRYLVKRTGEKVFLECVQDMDHENMFWYRQDPGLGLRLIYFSYDVKMKEKGDIPEGYSVSREKKERFSLILESASTNQTSMYLCASSLWLVGTQYFGPGTRLLVL.

The gene calls are TRBV21-1 and TRBJ2-7; the table names TRBD1, a call not compared with the DNA. TRBV21-1 is listed as a pseudogene. The CDR3 length is 16 residues. The CDR3 DNA reads as TGTGCCAGCAGCAAAGTAAGGACAGGGGGCTCCCACGAGCAGTACTTC. Encoded protein: CASSKVRTGGSHEQYF.

This clonotype was found a few times. The J gene is TRBJ1-5, the V gene TRBV4-2; no definite D call. Germline-derived CDR1 and CDR2 are LGHNA and YNFKEQ. The CDR3 is 15 residues long. V lost 4 bases and J 2 bases, leaving 12 bases between the germline ends. The chain's CDR3 is CASSRELGGNQPQHF. The CDR3 coding sequence is TGTGCCAGCAGCCGGGAGTTGGGTGGCAATCAGCCCCAGCATTTT.

This clonotype appeared a few times. The rearrangement joins TRBV12-3 or TRBV12-4 to TRBJ2-4; 10 bases are shared with TRBD1. This CDR3 spans 16 amino acids. Trimming removed 6 bases from V and 0 bases from J; junction bases left unmatched: 5. In DNA form, the CDR3 reads TGTGCCAGCAGCCCCGGGACAGGGGTAGCCAAAAACATTCAGTACTTC. This encodes CASSPGTGVAKNIQYF.

This clonotype was picked up a small number of times. The rearrangement uses TRBV7-9 and TRBJ1-2; 10 nucleotides align to TRBD1. CDR3 length equals 12 residues. Germline CDR1 reads SEHNR; CDR2 reads FQNEAQ (reference sequence). Trimming took 6 bases from V and 7 from J; bases not matched to a gene: 2. CDR3 loop: CASRGQGFGYTF. The CDR3 DNA follows: TGTGCCAGCAGGGGACAGGGGTTTGGCTACACCTTC.

The chain joins TRBV7-2 to TRBJ2-7; D is possibly TRBD1 or TRBD2 (7 bases each). The CDR3 totals 20 residues. Germline V gene lookup returns CDR1 SGHTA and CDR2 FQGNSA. Trimming stripped 4 bases from V and 0 bases from J, with 28 bases between. In DNA, the CDR3 is TGTGCCAGCAGCTCCCCCCACGGGACAGTGCAAGCGGGAAGCTCCTACGAGCAGTACTTC. Amino acid sequence: CASSSPHGTVQAGSSYEQYF.

The CDR3 coding sequence is TGTGCCAGCAGTAAGACAGGGGCGGGGGGTGAAGCTTTCTTT. Protein product: CASSKTGAGGEAFF. The V gene is TRBV6-6, the J gene TRBJ1-1, with 8 nucleotides matching TRBD1. The CDR3 extends over 14 amino acids. Looked up from germline, CDR1 is MNHNY and CDR2 is SVGAGI (reference sequence). Losses at the gene ends were 5 bases for V and 7 bases for J; bases not matched to a gene: 9.

This clonotype has more than one count but fewer than ten. The chain is built from TRBV5-1 and TRBJ2-7; D gene unclear. Per the germline V gene, CDR1 is SGHRS and CDR2 is YFSETQ. The CDR3 is made up of 15 amino acids. Trimming stripped 4 bases from V and 0 bases from J, with 14 bases between. The CDR3 nucleotides read TGCGCCAGCAGCCAGGACCCTTCTATCTCCTACGAGCAGTACTTC. Translating it yields CASSQDPSISYEQYF.

The chain joins TRBV7-2 to TRBJ2-1; TRBD2 is a possible D gene (6 bases). This CDR3 has 14 amino acids. Germline assignment: CDR1 SGHTA and CDR2 FQGNSA. V was shortened by 4 bases and J by 7 bases, with 14 bases between the two germline ends. DNA for the CDR3: TGTGCCAGCAGCTCCCGGGGTCGGGGGAATGAGCAGTTCTTC. The encoded protein is CASSSRGRGNEQFF.